This T cell receptor beta chain emerged from a study of T-cell memory formation after mild COVID-19. The study's findings and limits: Mainly in CM and EM were contracting CD4+ clones; CD8+ were in EMRA.

Worth noting for this clonotype: The antigen is not known.

From the 5' RACE reads, TCRdb called clonotypes with MiXCR, one entry per CDR3 protein. The sample shows under 300,000 distinct CDR3 sequences, less than 20% of them seen only once. V was cut by 4 bases and J by 1 base, with 19 bases left in between. This CDR3 region has 17 residues. Germline CDR1 reads MDHEN; CDR2 reads SYDVKM. The chain links TRBV28 to TRBJ2-5, with a tentative D call TRBD1 (5 bases). Sequencing was performed on PBMCs or a T cell subset sorted from them (not recorded which). This sequence was found in a man younger than 30 who had mild COVID-19 (a few samples of this study predate the infection). Cell type and time point are not known. The CDR3 loop reads CASSYFGAGNLQETQYF. The CDR3 DNA reads TGTGCCAGCAGTTATTTTGGGGCAGGGAATCTCCAAGAGACCCAGTACTTC.